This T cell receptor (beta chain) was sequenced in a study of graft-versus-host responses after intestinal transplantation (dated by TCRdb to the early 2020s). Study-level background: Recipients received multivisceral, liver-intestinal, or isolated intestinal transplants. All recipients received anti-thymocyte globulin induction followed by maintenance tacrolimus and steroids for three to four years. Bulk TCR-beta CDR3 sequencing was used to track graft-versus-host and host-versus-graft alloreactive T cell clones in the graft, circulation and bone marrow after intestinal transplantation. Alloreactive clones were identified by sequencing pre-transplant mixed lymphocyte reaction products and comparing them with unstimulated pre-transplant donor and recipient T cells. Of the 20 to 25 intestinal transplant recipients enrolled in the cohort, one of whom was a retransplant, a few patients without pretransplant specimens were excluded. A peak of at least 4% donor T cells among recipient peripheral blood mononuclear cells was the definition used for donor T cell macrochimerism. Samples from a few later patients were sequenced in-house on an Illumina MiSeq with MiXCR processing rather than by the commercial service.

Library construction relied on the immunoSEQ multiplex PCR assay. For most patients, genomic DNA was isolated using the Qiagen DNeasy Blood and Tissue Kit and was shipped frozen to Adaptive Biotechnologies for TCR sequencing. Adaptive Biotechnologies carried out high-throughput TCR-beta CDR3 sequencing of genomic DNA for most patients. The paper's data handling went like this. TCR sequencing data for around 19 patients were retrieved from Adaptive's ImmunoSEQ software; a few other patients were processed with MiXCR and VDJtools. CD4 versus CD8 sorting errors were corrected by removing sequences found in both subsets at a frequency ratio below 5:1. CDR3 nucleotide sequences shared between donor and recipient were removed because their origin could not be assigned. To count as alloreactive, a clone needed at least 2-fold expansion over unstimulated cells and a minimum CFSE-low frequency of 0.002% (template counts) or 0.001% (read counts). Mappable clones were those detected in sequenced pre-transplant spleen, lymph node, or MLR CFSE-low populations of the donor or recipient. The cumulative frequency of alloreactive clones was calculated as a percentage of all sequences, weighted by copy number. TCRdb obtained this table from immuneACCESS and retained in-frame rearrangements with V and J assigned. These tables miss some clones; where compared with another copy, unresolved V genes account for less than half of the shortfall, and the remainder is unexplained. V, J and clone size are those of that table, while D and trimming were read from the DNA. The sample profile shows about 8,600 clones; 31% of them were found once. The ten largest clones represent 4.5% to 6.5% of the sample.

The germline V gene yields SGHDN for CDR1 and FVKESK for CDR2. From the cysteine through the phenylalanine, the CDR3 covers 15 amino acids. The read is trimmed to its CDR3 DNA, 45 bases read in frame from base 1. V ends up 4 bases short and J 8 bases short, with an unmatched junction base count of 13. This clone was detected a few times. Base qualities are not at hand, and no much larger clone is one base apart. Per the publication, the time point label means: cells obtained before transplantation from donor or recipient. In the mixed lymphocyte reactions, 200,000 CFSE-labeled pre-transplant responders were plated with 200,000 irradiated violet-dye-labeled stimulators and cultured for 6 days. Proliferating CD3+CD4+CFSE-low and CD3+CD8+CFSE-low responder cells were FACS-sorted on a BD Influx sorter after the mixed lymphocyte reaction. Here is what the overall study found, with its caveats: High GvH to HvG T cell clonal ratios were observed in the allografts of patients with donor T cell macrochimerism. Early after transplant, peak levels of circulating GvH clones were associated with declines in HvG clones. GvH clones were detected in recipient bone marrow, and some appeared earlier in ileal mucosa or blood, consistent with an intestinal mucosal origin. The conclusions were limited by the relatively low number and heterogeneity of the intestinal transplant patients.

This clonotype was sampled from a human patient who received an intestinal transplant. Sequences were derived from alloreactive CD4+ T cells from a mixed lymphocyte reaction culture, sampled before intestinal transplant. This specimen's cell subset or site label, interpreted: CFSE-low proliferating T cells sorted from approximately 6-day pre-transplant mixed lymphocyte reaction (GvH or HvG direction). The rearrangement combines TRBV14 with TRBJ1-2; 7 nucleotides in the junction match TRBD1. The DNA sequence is TGTGCCAGCAGCCGCAGCGGAGGGGGCGCGTTCGGCTACACCTTC. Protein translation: CASSRSGGGAFGYTF.